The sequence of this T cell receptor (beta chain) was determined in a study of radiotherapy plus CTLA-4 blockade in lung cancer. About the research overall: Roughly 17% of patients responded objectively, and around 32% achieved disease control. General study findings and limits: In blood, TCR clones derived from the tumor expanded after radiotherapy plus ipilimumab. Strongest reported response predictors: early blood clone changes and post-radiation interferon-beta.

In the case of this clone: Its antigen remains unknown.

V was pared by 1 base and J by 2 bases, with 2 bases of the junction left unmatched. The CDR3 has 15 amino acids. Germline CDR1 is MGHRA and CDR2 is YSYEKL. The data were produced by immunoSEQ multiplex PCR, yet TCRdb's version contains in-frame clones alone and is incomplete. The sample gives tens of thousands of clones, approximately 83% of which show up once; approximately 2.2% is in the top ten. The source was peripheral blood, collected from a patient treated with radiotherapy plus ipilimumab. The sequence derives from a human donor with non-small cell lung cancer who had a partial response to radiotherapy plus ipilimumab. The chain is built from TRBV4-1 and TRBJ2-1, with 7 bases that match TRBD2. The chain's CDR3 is CASSQGLAPYNEQFF. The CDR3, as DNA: TGCGCCAGCAGCCAAGGACTAGCCCCCTACAATGAGCAGTTCTTC.